Listed below are T cell receptor beta chains from one sample, sequenced in a study of T cells in localized non-small cell lung cancer. Sequencing used immunoSEQ multiplex PCR; TCRdb keeps in-frame clones, though not all of them. The sample includes about 33,000 clones, under 90% of them seen just once. Here the sequenced sample was peripheral blood, taken before any cancer treatment. These receptors were obtained from a man aged 40-75 years with stage I lung adenocarcinoma. Each CDR3 is given with its conserved first and last residue. The D gene is left open where the match is weak. Size values are once, few and many counts, or a class for expanded clones, and some rows have none.

CDR3aa	CDR3nt	abundance	v_gene	j_gene	d_gene
CASRARGGYEQYF	TGTGCCAGCAGGGCCAGAGGGGGCTACGAGCAGTACTTC	NA	TRBV5-6	TRBJ2-7	NA
CASSSTVADTQYF	TGTGCCAGCAGCTCGACAGTGGCAGATACGCAGTATTTT	NA	TRBV7-7	TRBJ2-3	NA
CASGGGLGSPLHF	TGTGCCTCAGGTGGGGGACTGGGTTCACCCCTCCACTTT	NA	TRBV30	TRBJ1-6	NA
CASSLLREGGYTF	TGTGCCAGCAGTTTATTAAGGGAGGGTGGCTACACCTTC	NA	TRBV27	TRBJ1-2	NA
CASSLVGYGELFF	TGTGCCAGCAGCTTAGTAGGGTACGGGGAGCTGTTTTTT	NA	TRBV7-6	TRBJ2-2	NA
CASSPSRQGFNTEAFF	TGTGCCAGCTCACCTTCGAGACAGGGGTTTAACACTGAAGCTTTCTTT	NA	TRBV18	TRBJ1-1	TRBD1
CASSSTGAGGGYTF	TGTGCCAGCAGTAGCACAGGTGCGGGCGGTGGCTACACCTTC	NA	TRBV6-5	TRBJ1-2	NA
CASSGQSGPYEQYF	TGTGCCAGCAGCGGCCAATCCGGGCCTTACGAGCAGTACTTC	NA	TRBV2	TRBJ2-7	NA
CASSDFAGAINEQFF	TGTGCCAGCAGTGATTTTGCGGGGGCGATCAATGAGCAGTTCTTC	NA	TRBV2	TRBJ2-1	NA
CASSEPGPSYEQYF	TGCGCCAGCAGTGAACCAGGTCCCTCCTACGAGCAGTACTTC	NA	TRBV10-2	TRBJ2-7	NA
CASSPDRGRHGYTF	TGCGCCAGCAGCCCGGACAGGGGGCGGCATGGCTACACCTTC	few	TRBV5-1	TRBJ1-2	TRBD1
CASSEPRQGGTGELFF	TGTGCCAGCAGCGAGCCCCGTCAGGGCGGGACCGGGGAGCTGTTTTTT	NA	TRBV9	TRBJ2-2	NA
CASGQPANYGYTF	TGTGCCAGCGGACAACCCGCTAACTATGGCTACACCTTC	NA	TRBV10-3	TRBJ1-2	NA
CASRRDRTDEQYF	TGCGCCAGCAGAAGGGACAGGACCGACGAGCAGTACTTC	NA	TRBV5-1	TRBJ2-7	TRBD1
CASSLGGQTYGYTF	TGTGCCAGCAGCTTAGGCGGGCAGACCTATGGCTACACCTTC	NA	TRBV7-8	TRBJ1-2	NA
CASGLITGTTSYNEQFF	TGTGCTAGTGGTTTGATCACCGGGACAACCTCCTACAATGAGCAGTTCTTC	NA	TRBV12-5	TRBJ2-1	NA
CSARGEHTQHF	TGCAGTGCTAGAGGAGAGCACACCCAGCATTTT	NA	TRBV20-1	TRBJ1-5	NA
CASSVGSGGWADTQYF	TGTGCCAGCAGCGTAGGTAGCGGGGGGTGGGCAGATACGCAGTATTTT	NA	TRBV9	TRBJ2-3	TRBD2
CASSYSSGDEQYF	TGTGCCAGCAGTTACTCCTCCGGGGACGAGCAGTACTTC	NA	TRBV6-5	TRBJ2-7	NA
CASSPGGGNQPQHF	TGTGCCAGCTCACCAGGGGGGGGCAATCAGCCCCAGCATTTT	NA	TRBV18	TRBJ1-5	NA
CAITSGQKSYEQYF	TGTGCCATCACCTCGGGACAGAAGTCCTACGAGCAGTACTTC	once	TRBV10-3	TRBJ2-7	TRBD1
CASSSSGGNTEAFF	TGTGCCAGCTCATCTTCAGGGGGGAACACTGAAGCTTTCTTT	NA	TRBV18	TRBJ1-1	TRBD1
CASSLGGTGPNEKLFF	TGTGCCAGCAGCTTGGGTGGGACAGGGCCTAATGAAAAACTGTTTTTT	NA	TRBV5-4	TRBJ1-4	TRBD1
CAISVQQSSDSPLHF	TGTGCCATCAGTGTCCAACAGTCTTCCGATTCACCCCTCCACTTT	NA	TRBV10-3	TRBJ1-6	NA
CASSKGAHYNEQFF	TGTGCCAGCAGCAAAGGGGCCCACTACAATGAGCAGTTCTTC	NA	TRBV21-1	TRBJ2-1	NA
CALRTTGAFSDTQYF	TGTGCCTTAAGAACGACAGGGGCGTTCTCAGATACGCAGTATTTT	NA	TRBV6-1	TRBJ2-3	TRBD1
CASSPAVNQPQHF	TGCGCCAGCAGCCCGGCGGTGAATCAGCCCCAGCATTTT	once	TRBV5-1	TRBJ1-5	NA
CASTQGQGGGGTEAFF	TGTGCCAGCACCCAGGGGCAGGGAGGGGGGGGCACTGAAGCTTTCTTT	NA	TRBV6-6	TRBJ1-1	NA
CASSLLAGNTEAFF	TGTGCCAGCAGCTTATTGGCAGGGAACACTGAAGCTTTCTTT	NA	TRBV7-2	TRBJ1-1	NA
CASRYPSGGQETQYF	TGCGCCAGCAGGTATCCTAGCGGGGGCCAAGAGACCCAGTACTTC	NA	TRBV5-1	TRBJ2-5	TRBD2
CASRPNWAISTDTQYF	TGCGCCAGCAGGCCTAACTGGGCGATTAGCACAGATACGCAGTATTTT	NA	TRBV5-1	TRBJ2-3	NA
CATGFGVYADEQFF	TGTGCCACCGGATTCGGGGTGTATGCCGATGAGCAGTTCTTC	NA	TRBV2	TRBJ2-1	NA
CASSHGDRPFYGYTF	TGTGCCAGCAGCCATGGGGACAGGCCCTTCTATGGCTACACCTTC	once	TRBV7-2	TRBJ1-2	TRBD1
CASSTLAGGYTDTQYF	TGTGCCAGCAGTACTCTAGCGGGGGGCTACACAGATACGCAGTATTTT	NA	TRBV27	TRBJ2-3	TRBD2
CASSPRLAGVYEQYF	TGTGCCAGCAGCCCAAGGCTAGCGGGTGTCTACGAGCAGTACTTC	NA	TRBV11-2	TRBJ2-7	TRBD2
CASSLEFAPVTQYF	TGCGCCAGCAGCTTGGAGTTCGCGCCAGTAACCCAGTACTTC	NA	TRBV5-1	TRBJ2-5	NA
CASSTGHYNEAFF	TGTGCCAGTAGTACGGGACACTACAATGAAGCTTTCTTT	NA	TRBV19	TRBJ1-1	NA
CASSGATGFQNGYTF	TGTGCCAGCTCAGGGGCGACAGGTTTTCAGAATGGCTACACCTTC	NA	TRBV18	TRBJ1-2	NA
CASSIIGGQDTQYF	TGTGCCAGCAGCATAATAGGGGGTCAAGATACGCAGTATTTT	NA	TRBV7-8	TRBJ2-3	NA
CASSAGTANTGELFF	TGTGCCAGCAGCGCCGGGACAGCGAACACCGGGGAGCTGTTTTTT	NA	TRBV21-1	TRBJ2-2	NA
CASSVGYNTEAFF	TGTGCCAGCAGCGTAGGATATAACACTGAAGCTTTCTTT	NA	TRBV6-4	TRBJ1-1	NA
CAISEEVRQPQHF	TGTGCCATCAGTGAGGAGGTGCGACAGCCCCAGCATTTT	NA	TRBV10-3	TRBJ1-5	NA
CSVGEGTKGFTYNEQFF	TGCAGCGTTGGGGAGGGGACAAAGGGCTTTACCTACAATGAGCAGTTCTTC	NA	TRBV29-1	TRBJ2-1	NA
CASSFLFDGAYGYTF	TGTGCCAGCAGCTTTTTGTTTGACGGCGCCTATGGCTACACCTTC	NA	TRBV11-2	TRBJ1-2	NA
CASSSGQAKTYEQYF	TGTGCCAGCAGCTCGGGACAGGCAAAAACCTACGAGCAGTACTTC	NA	TRBV11-3	TRBJ2-7	TRBD1
CASSKDRVITEAFF	TGCGCCAGCAGCAAGGACAGGGTCATCACTGAAGCTTTCTTT	NA	TRBV10-1	TRBJ1-1	TRBD1
CASSPPGRGSDNEQFF	TGTGCCAGCAGCCCCCCGGGGCGGGGGTCGGACAATGAGCAGTTCTTC	NA	TRBV7-8	TRBJ2-1	TRBD2
CASGPRVPTGEETQYF	TGTGCTAGTGGTCCAAGGGTCCCGACAGGGGAAGAGACCCAGTACTTC	once	TRBV12-5	TRBJ2-5	TRBD1
CASSLQGNEQFF	TGTGCCAGCAGCCTACAGGGAAATGAGCAGTTCTTC	NA	TRBV7-2	TRBJ2-1	NA
CASRAGGDYGYTF	TGTGCCAGCAGAGCAGGGGGCGACTATGGCTACACCTTC	once	TRBV6-6	TRBJ1-2	TRBD1
CASSIGWGTAEAFF	TGTGCCAGTAGTATAGGGTGGGGGACTGCTGAAGCTTTCTTT	NA	TRBV19	TRBJ1-1	NA
CASSIEGQGQPQHF	TGTGCCAGTAGTATAGAGGGGCAGGGTCAGCCCCAGCATTTT	NA	TRBV19	TRBJ1-5	NA
CASRPQGSEKLFF	TGCGCCAGCAGACCCCAGGGGAGCGAAAAACTGTTTTTT	few	TRBV5-1	TRBJ1-4	NA
CASSQSGVRGELFF	TGTGCCAGCAGCCAATCAGGAGTTCGGGGGGAGCTGTTTTTT	NA	TRBV16	TRBJ2-2	NA
CASSPTLVEETQYF	TGTGCCAGCTCACCGACTCTAGTAGAAGAGACCCAGTACTTC	NA	TRBV18	TRBJ2-5	NA